This is a list of T cell receptor beta chains from one sample in a study of blood T cell repertoires in COVID-19. The assay was immunoSEQ multiplex PCR, and TCRdb's table has in-frame clones only and misses some. This sample has some 200,000 clones, with under 90% found just once. Material: peripheral blood. The receptors here all came from a man of 80 years or more with acute or convalescent COVID-19. Both conserved end residues are part of each CDR3. The D gene is left open where the match is weak. Rows may omit the clone size; those that give it use once, few, many or a size class.

d_gene,abundance,j_gene,v_gene,CDR3aa,CDR3nt
-,-,TRBJ1-6,TRBV2,CASSEEQGVGSPLHF,TGTGCCAGCAGTGAAGAACAGGGTGTAGGTTCACCCCTCCACTTT
-,-,TRBJ2-6,TRBV11-2,CASSLMSVSGANVLTF,TGTGCCAGCAGCCTGATGTCGGTCTCTGGGGCCAACGTCCTGACTTTC
-,-,TRBJ2-7,TRBV30,CAWKVQGNREQYF,TGTGCCTGGAAAGTACAGGGAAATAGGGAGCAGTACTTC
-,-,TRBJ1-2,TRBV20-1,CSASSGRGYGYTF,TGCAGTGCTAGTTCAGGTCGGGGCTATGGCTACACCTTC
-,-,TRBJ1-5,TRBV19,CASSPELFSNQPQHF,TGTGCCAGTAGTCCCGAGCTGTTTAGCAATCAGCCCCAGCATTTT
TRBD1,-,TRBJ2-7,TRBV19,CASSKDRGSGAYEQYF,TGTGCCAGTAGTAAGGACAGGGGATCGGGCGCCTACGAGCAGTACTTC
TRBD1,-,TRBJ2-4,TRBV5-5,CASSPTTGALAKNIQYF,TGTGCCAGCAGCCCGACGACAGGGGCTTTAGCCAAAAACATTCAGTACTTC
-,once,TRBJ2-3,TRBV4-3,CASSQASGVSYTDTQYF,TGCGCCAGCAGCCAAGCATCAGGGGTTTCATACACAGATACGCAGTATTTT
-,-,TRBJ2-3,TRBV11-2,CASSLVGSGLTADTQYF,TGTGCCAGCAGCTTAGTTGGCAGTGGCCTCACCGCAGATACGCAGTATTTT
TRBD2,-,TRBJ2-3,TRBV9,CASSVGVSGNTDTQYF,TGTGCCAGCAGCGTAGGGGTTAGCGGGAACACAGATACGCAGTATTTT
-,few,TRBJ1-5,TRBV4-1,CASSQAPTGSSNQPQHF,TGCGCCAGCAGCCAAGCCCCAACAGGCTCGAGCAATCAGCCCCAGCATTTT
-,-,TRBJ2-1,TRBV2,CASSSGFGQFF,TGTGCCAGCAGCTCGGGATTCGGCCAGTTCTTC
TRBD1,-,TRBJ1-2,TRBV19,CASRDRGGYGYTF,TGTGCCAGTAGGGACAGGGGTGGGTATGGCTACACCTTC
TRBD1,-,TRBJ1-1,TRBV7-9,CASSLSGTGILF,TGTGCCAGCAGCTTAAGCGGGACAGGAATCCTCTTT
-,few,TRBJ2-7,TRBV7-9,CASSLAQGESYEQYF,TGTGCCAGCAGCTTAGCTCAGGGTGAATCCTACGAGCAGTACTTC
-,-,TRBJ2-1,TRBV6-2/TRBV6-3,CASSYTGLNPQFF,TGTGCCAGCAGTTACACCGGACTCAACCCTCAGTTCTTC
-,-,TRBJ2-3,TRBV6-2/TRBV6-3,CASSYSKTPYTDTQYF,TGTGCCAGCAGTTACTCGAAGACTCCCTACACAGATACGCAGTATTTT
-,-,TRBJ1-4,TRBV15,CATSRDVAVLEKLFF,TGTGCCACCAGCAGAGATGTGGCAGTCCTTGAAAAACTGTTTTTT
-,-,TRBJ2-5,TRBV24-1,CATGREGLETQYF,TGTGCCACCGGCAGGGAAGGCCTGGAGACCCAGTACTTC
-,-,TRBJ2-3,TRBV5-5,CASSLSLVGTDTQYF,TGTGCCAGCAGCTTGAGCTTGGTGGGCACAGATACGCAGTATTTT
TRBD1,-,TRBJ2-1,TRBV7-2,CASSRYGTDNEQFF,TGTGCCAGCAGCCGCTACGGGACAGACAATGAGCAGTTCTTC
TRBD1,once,TRBJ1-6,TRBV27,CASSSRTGGNSPLHF,TGTGCCAGCAGTTCTCGAACAGGGGGCAATTCACCCCTCCACTTT
-,-,TRBJ1-5,TRBV3-1/TRBV3-2,CASSQALGNQPQHF,TGTGCCAGCAGCCAAGCCCTCGGCAATCAGCCCCAGCATTTT
TRBD2,-,TRBJ2-7,TRBV7-2,CASSLESGGSYEQYF,TGTGCCAGCAGCTTAGAATCGGGAGGGTCCTACGAGCAGTACTTC
-,-,TRBJ1-2,TRBV20-1,CSAQQLTF,TGCAGTGCTCAACAGCTTACCTTC
-,-,TRBJ1-2,TRBV24-1,CATSDFGTYGYTF,TGTGCCACCAGTGATTTCGGTACCTATGGCTACACCTTC
-,-,TRBJ1-1,TRBV5-1,CASSDGLRLGTEAFF,TGCGCCAGCAGCGACGGGTTACGGTTGGGCACTGAAGCTTTCTTT
TRBD1,-,TRBJ2-7,TRBV18,CASSPSTGTGLGEQYF,TGTGCCAGCTCACCGAGTACCGGGACAGGGCTGGGCGAGCAGTACTTC
-,-,TRBJ1-1,TRBV7-2,CASSSGTRNTEAFF,TGTGCCAGCAGCTCCGGGACACGGAACACTGAAGCTTTCTTT
-,-,TRBJ1-4,TRBV7-9,CASSPGQGTEKLFF,TGTGCCAGCAGCCCGGGCCAGGGCACTGAAAAACTGTTTTTT
TRBD1,-,TRBJ1-1,TRBV7-8,CASSDQQGGTEAFF,TGTGCCAGCAGCGACCAACAGGGGGGTACTGAAGCTTTCTTT
TRBD2,-,TRBJ2-1,TRBV7-7,CASSPTSADEQFF,TGTGCTAGCAGCCCAACTAGCGCCGATGAGCAGTTCTTC
-,-,TRBJ2-3,TRBV5-1,CASSLERSTDTQYF,TGCGCCAGCAGCTTGGAACGGAGCACAGATACGCAGTATTTT
TRBD1,-,TRBJ1-2,TRBV4-3,CASSQDSDRGYGYTF,TGCGCCAGCAGCCAAGATTCCGACAGGGGCTATGGCTACACCTTC
-,-,TRBJ2-3,TRBV18,CASSSPLTDTQYF,TGTGCCAGCTCATCCCCACTCACAGATACGCAGTATTTT
TRBD1,-,TRBJ2-1,TRBV18,CASSRAGQDNEQFF,TGTGCCAGCTCACGAGCTGGACAGGACAATGAGCAGTTCTTC
-,-,TRBJ2-5,TRBV7-9,CASSPSETQYF,TGTGCCAGCAGCCCCTCAGAGACCCAGTACTTC
-,-,TRBJ2-5,TRBV11-2,CASSQVPGARETQYF,TGTGCCAGCAGCCAGGTACCGGGAGCGAGAGAGACCCAGTACTTC
TRBD2,-,TRBJ2-1,TRBV7-3,CASSLLAGGSSYNEQFF,TGTGCCAGCAGCTTACTAGCGGGAGGGAGCTCCTACAATGAGCAGTTCTTC
-,once,TRBJ2-5,TRBV25-1,CASSEYLTGLGETQYF,TGTGCCAGCAGTGAATATCTTACAGGCTTGGGAGAGACCCAGTACTTC
-,-,TRBJ1-6,TRBV23-1,CASSQFQGNSPLHF,TGCGCCAGCAGTCAATTCCAGGGAAATTCACCCCTCCACTTT
-,once,TRBJ2-5,TRBV5-1,CASAVGSQVAETQYF,TGCGCCAGCGCGGTTGGCAGTCAAGTCGCAGAGACCCAGTACTTC
-,-,TRBJ2-3,TRBV21-1,CASRRTPQVSQYF,TGTGCCAGCAGAAGGACTCCCCAGGTCTCTCAGTATTTT
-,-,TRBJ2-2,TRBV10-3,CAINEGNTGELFF,TGTGCCATCAACGAGGGGAACACCGGGGAGCTGTTTTTT
-,-,TRBJ2-6,TRBV7-3,CASSETGAGANVLTF,TGTGCCAGCAGCGAAACGGGGGCTGGGGCCAACGTCCTGACTTTC
TRBD1,-,TRBJ1-2,TRBV6-5,CASSLYGTGGYGYTF,TGTGCCAGCAGTTTGTACGGGACAGGGGGCTATGGCTACACCTTC
-,few,TRBJ2-2,TRBV7-3,CASSPGFPGELFF,TGTGCCAGCAGCCCCGGGTTCCCCGGGGAGCTGTTTTTT
-,-,TRBJ2-1,TRBV7-3,CASSLTLVNEQFF,TGTGCCAGCAGCTTAACCCTAGTCAATGAGCAGTTCTTC
TRBD1,-,TRBJ1-5,TRBV28,CASSPGTGFSQPQHF,TGTGCCAGCAGTCCCGGGACAGGGTTTAGTCAGCCCCAGCATTTT
TRBD2,-,TRBJ2-5,TRBV29-1,CSVGELAGGQETQYF,TGCAGCGTGGGCGAACTAGCGGGAGGGCAAGAGACCCAGTACTTC